This T cell receptor beta chain derives from a study of cytomegalovirus exposure and HLA in healthy donors. The germline CDR1 and CDR2 sequences are MGHDK and SYGVNS. With 5 bases removed from V and 2 bases from J, the gap between germline ends came to 16 bases. The CDR3 sequence is 15 residues long. Researchers ran the PCR with 60 Vbeta and 13 Jbeta primers. Sequencing used immunoSEQ multiplex PCR; TCRdb keeps in-frame clones, though not all of them. Of 150,000 to 200,000 clones in the sample, approximately 79% were seen once. The specimen was PBMCs. The chain recombines TRBV25-1 with TRBJ2-7, with TRBD2 as a possible D gene (5 bases). This clonotype originated in a woman between 45 and 65 years old in good health and CMV-seropositive. The CDR3 DNA reads as TGTGCCAGCAGTCTTCCCGGGCTGGGAGCCTACGAGCAGTACTTC. Translated: CASSLPGLGAYEQYF.